The 22 T cell receptor beta chains in this list originate from one sample, sequenced in a study of cytomegalovirus exposure and HLA in healthy donors. PCR amplification relied on 60 Vbeta primers (plus 13 Jbeta primers). Some clones are missing from TCRdb's copy, which holds only in-frame ones; the method was immunoSEQ multiplex PCR. The sample shows 160,000 or so clones, over 70% of them seen only once. Input material: PBMCs. The receptor source for this set is a man aged 30-40 years in good health and CMV-seronegative.

The chain couples TRBV7-3 to TRBJ2-1, with TRBD2 identical over 7 bases. After removal of 2 bases from V and 7 bases from J, the junction contained 8 bases not matched to a gene. The germline V gene encodes CDR1 SGHTA and CDR2 FQGTGA. There are 15 residues in the CDR3. CDR3 in DNA: TGTGCCAGCAGCTTATTGGCGGGAGAGGGTAATGAGCAGTTCTTC. This gives the protein CASSLLAGEGNEQFF. The full variable domain, rest sourced from reference TRBV7-3 and TRBJ2-1, is GAGVSQTPSNKVTEKGKYVELRCDPISGHTALYWYRQSLGQGPEFLIYFQGTGAADDSGLPNDRFFAVRPEGSVSTLKIQRTERGDSAVYLCASSLLAGEGNEQFFGPGTRLTVL.

This clone has just a few counts. The genes are TRBV27 and TRBJ1-2; TRBD1 aligns across 11 bases. Germline V CDR1 and CDR2: MNHEY, SMNVEV (reference sequence). The CDR3 covers 16 residues. J lost 4 bases, V lost 8 bases, and 12 bases had no gene match. The CDR3 loop is CASGPGQGGLRYGYTF. The CDR3 nucleotides are TGTGCCAGCGGACCGGGACAGGGGGGCCTCCGCTATGGCTACACCTTC.

The genes are TRBV29-1 and TRBJ2-1; 12 positions match TRBD2. This CDR3 is built from 13 residues. Germline V gives CDR1 SQVTM, CDR2 ANQGSEA. The junction had 1 base not matched to a gene; V was cut back by 6 bases and J by 4 bases. The CDR3 coding sequence is TGCAGCGTGACTAGCGGGGGATACAATGAGCAGTTCTTC. Protein sequence: CSVTSGGYNEQFF.

This clone was recorded only once. The V call is TRBV29-1, the J call TRBJ2-5; weak D call: TRBD2 (7 bases). Looked up from germline, CDR1 is SQVTM and CDR2 is ANQGSEA. CDR3 length equals 15 residues. V was trimmed by 7 bases and J by 2 bases, leaving 20 bases between them. CDR3 DNA: TGCAGCGGGGGGGGGCGGGGTCCCGAGCAAGAGACCCAGTACTTC. This gives the protein CSGGGRGPEQETQYF.

This chain connects TRBV25-1 to TRBJ1-1; D gene ambiguous. The germline gives CDR1 MGHDK, CDR2 SYGVNS. The CDR3 has 13 amino acids. V shed 4 bases and J shed 4 bases, with 10 bases lying between them. CDR3 sequence (DNA): TGTGCCAGCAGTGCCCGATCGGGCACTGAAGCTTTCTTT. It codes for CASSARSGTEAFF.

The chain employs TRBV11-2 and TRBJ2-5; 7 positions match TRBD2. The J call may be wrong; the DNA end is better matched by TRBJ2-7. The CDR3 runs to 16 residues. Germline lookup yields CDR1 SGHAT and CDR2 FQNNGV. CDR3 in amino acids: CASSLASGASAYEQYF. CDR3 sequence (DNA): TGTGCCAGCAGCTTAGCTAGCGGTGCTAGCGCCTACGAGCAGTACTTC.

CDR3 protein: CASSLDRISGNTIYF. For the CDR3, the DNA is TGTGCCAGCAGCTTGGACAGGATCTCTGGAAACACCATATATTTT. The chain uses TRBV5-6 and TRBJ1-3; D might be TRBD1 (5 bases). The CDR3 extends over 15 amino acids. V lost 0 bases to trimming and J lost 0 bases, with 7 bases between them. Germline lookup yields CDR1 SGHDT and CDR2 YYEEEE.

The rearrangement links TRBV7-9 to TRBJ2-7; a weak D match, TRBD1 (5 bases). V gave up 1 base and J gave up 5 bases, with 12 bases separating them. The CDR3 has 14 amino acids. Germline loops: CDR1 SEHNR, CDR2 FQNEAQ (reference sequence). The CDR3 loop reads CASSLEQGSDEQYF. The DNA of the CDR3 is TGTGCCAGCAGCTTAGAGCAGGGATCGGACGAGCAGTACTTC.

The chain is built from TRBV28 and TRBJ1-1; the match to TRBD1 covers 7 bases. The CDR3 totals 18 residues. The J segment lost 3 bases and the V segment lost 1 base, leaving 14 bases of the junction unmatched. CDR1 and CDR2 (germline): MDHEN, SYDVKM. CDR3 protein: CASSLSLVTGVKDTEAFF. The CDR3 coding sequence is TGTGCCAGCAGTTTATCCCTTGTCACAGGGGTAAAGGACACTGAAGCTTTCTTT.

This chain uses TRBV4-1 with TRBJ2-5, with D possibly TRBD2 on 5 matching bases. Trimming left V 3 bases short and J 0 bases short, with 11 bases between. This CDR3 comprises 15 residues. From germline, CDR1 is MGHRA and CDR2 YSYEKL. The CDR3 sequence is CASSHGEGYQETQYF. DNA for the CDR3: TGCGCCAGCAGCCATGGCGAGGGCTACCAAGAGACCCAGTACTTC.

V and J are TRBV7-9 and TRBJ1-4; no clear D. CDR1 and CDR2 from the germline V gene are SEHNR and FQNEAQ (reference sequence). V lost 0 bases and J 10 bases, leaving 24 bases between the germline ends. There are 18 residues in the CDR3. The CDR3 DNA sequence: TGTGCCAGCAGCTTAGCTTCCCTTCGGGGTCCCCTAGCCGGAAAACTGTTTTTT. Amino acids: CASSLASLRGPLAGKLFF.

The chain carries TRBV19 and TRBJ2-2, with TRBD1 as a possible D gene (6 bases). Germline CDR1 and CDR2: LNHDA and SQIVND (reference sequence). The CDR3 is 15 residues long. Deletions cut 4 bases from V and 2 bases from J, with 11 bases between. The CDR3 region is CASSRTGTNTGELFF. DNA for the CDR3: TGTGCCAGTAGTAGGACCGGGACAAACACCGGGGAGCTGTTTTTT.

This sequence joins TRBV27 and TRBJ1-5, with D tentatively TRBD1 (5 bases). CDR3 length: 14 residues. The germline V gene encodes CDR1 MNHEY and CDR2 SMNVEV (reference sequence). V was trimmed by 8 bases and J by 3 bases, leaving 14 bases between them. The CDR3, as DNA: TGTGCCAGCTGCCCACAGGCGCCCAATCAGCCCCAGCATTTT. Its protein is CASCPQAPNQPQHF.

This chain uses TRBV6-6 with TRBJ2-1; D unclear. Deletions cut 0 bases from V and 6 bases from J, with 12 bases between. The length of the CDR3 is 15 residues. Looked up from germline, CDR1 is MNHNY and CDR2 is SVGAGI (reference sequence). CDR3 in amino acids: CASSYSKLGGNEQFF. Written as DNA, the CDR3 is TGTGCCAGCAGTTACTCGAAGCTAGGTGGCAATGAGCAGTTCTTC.

The DNA of the CDR3 is TGTGCCAGCAGTCCAGGGGTCTCTGGGGCCAACGTCCTGACTTTC. Translating gives CASSPGVSGANVLTF. This sequence joins TRBV6-1 and TRBJ2-6; the D gene is possibly TRBD1 (6 bases). The V gene lost 5 bases and the J gene lost 0 bases, with 8 bases spanning the gap. CDR3 length: 15 residues. Per germline, CDR1 MNHNS and CDR2 SASEGT.

The chain uses TRBV30 and TRBJ1-3; weak D call: TRBD1 (5 bases). The CDR3 length is 15 residues. CDR1 is GTSNPN and CDR2 is SVGIG in the germline V gene (reference sequence). Trimming removed 7 bases at V and 0 bases at J, with 16 bases between. CDR3 loop: CAFLNRLYSGNTIYF. The CDR3 region has the DNA TGTGCCTTTTTAAACAGGTTGTACTCTGGAAACACCATATATTTT.

Regarding this clone: Mismatch with germline at one junction end may stem from a read error. V usage is TRBV7-9 and J usage is TRBJ1-2, with a tentative D call TRBD1 (5 bases). This CDR3 is 15 amino acids long. Germline V CDR1 and CDR2: SEHNR, FQNEAQ (reference sequence). The CDR3 nucleotides are TGTTCCAGCAGTTCCCAGGGAAGTTTTGACTATGGCTACACCTTC. This encodes CSSSSQGSFDYGYTF.

The chain recombines TRBV7-8 with TRBJ1-5, with D possibly being TRBD1 (5 bases). Germline V gene sequence: CDR1 SGHVS, CDR2 FQNEAQ. The CDR3 runs to 15 residues. Between the trimmed V and J ends, which lost 0 bases and 5 bases, there was a span of 11 bases. CDR3 region: CASSLATAWDQPQHF. CDR3 DNA: TGTGCCAGCAGCTTAGCGACAGCCTGGGATCAGCCCCAGCATTTT.

This clone has a handful of counts. The CDR3, as DNA: TGCAGCGTTGAGGACCTAGTTGGGGGCCATGGCTACACCTTC. Translating gives CSVEDLVGGHGYTF. V gene TRBV29-1 combines with J gene TRBJ1-2; tentatively, D is TRBD1 (6 bases). V dropped 3 bases and J dropped 6 bases, with 17 bases sitting between them. The length of the CDR3 is 14 residues. Looked up from germline, CDR1 is SQVTM and CDR2 is ANQGSEA.

J is TRBJ2-7 and V is TRBV11-2; no definite D call. V lost 2 bases and J 2 bases, leaving 10 bases between the germline ends. Per germline, CDR1 SGHAT and CDR2 FQNNGV. The CDR3 runs to 14 residues. In DNA form, the CDR3 reads TGTGCCAGCAGCTTACCCGGAACTACCTACGAGCAGTACTTC. This gives the protein CASSLPGTTYEQYF.

The rearrangement uses TRBV6-5 and TRBJ1-2; a weak D match, TRBD1 (6 bases). V lost 6 bases, J lost 4 bases, and 12 bases lay in between. Germline CDR1 MNHEY, CDR2 SVGAGI. The CDR3 runs 13 residues. This CDR3 is CASRTGQSYGYTF. The DNA for the CDR3 is TGTGCCAGCAGAACCGGACAGTCCTATGGCTACACCTTC.

The chain recombines TRBV30 with TRBJ2-5; a possible D gene is TRBD2 (6 bases). The germline V gene encodes CDR1 GTSNPN and CDR2 SVGIG (reference sequence). V was cut by 3 bases and J by 5 bases, with 28 bases left in between. CDR3 length: 18 amino acids. CDR3 nucleotide sequence: TGTGCCTGGAGCGGCCCCCGGACTACAACATGGAGGGTGGAGACCCAGTACTTC. Its protein product is CAWSGPRTTTWRVETQYF.